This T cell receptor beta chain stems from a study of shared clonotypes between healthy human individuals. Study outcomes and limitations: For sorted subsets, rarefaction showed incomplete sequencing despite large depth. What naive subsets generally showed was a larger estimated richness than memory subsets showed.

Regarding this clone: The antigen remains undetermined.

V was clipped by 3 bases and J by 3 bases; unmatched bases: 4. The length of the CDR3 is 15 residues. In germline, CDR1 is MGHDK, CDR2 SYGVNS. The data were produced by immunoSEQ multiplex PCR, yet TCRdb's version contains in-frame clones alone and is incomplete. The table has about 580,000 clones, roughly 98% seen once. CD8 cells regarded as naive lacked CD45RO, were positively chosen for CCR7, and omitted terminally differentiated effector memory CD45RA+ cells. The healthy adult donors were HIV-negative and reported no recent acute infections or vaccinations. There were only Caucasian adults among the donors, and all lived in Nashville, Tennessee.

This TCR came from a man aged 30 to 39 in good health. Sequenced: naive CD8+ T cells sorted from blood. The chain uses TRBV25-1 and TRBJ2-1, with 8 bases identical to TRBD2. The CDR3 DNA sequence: TGTGCCAGCAGTGACCTGACTAGCGTCTACAATGAGCAGTTCTTC. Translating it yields CASSDLTSVYNEQFF. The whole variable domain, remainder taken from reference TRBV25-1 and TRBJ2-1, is EADIYQTPRYLVIGTGKKITLECSQTMGHDKMYWYQQDPGMELHLIHYSYGVNSTEKGDLSSESTVSRIRTEHFPLTLESARPSHTSQYLCASSDLTSVYNEQFFGPGTRLTVL.